This TCR beta chain was found in a study of T cell responses to AZD1222 COVID-19 vaccine (TCRdb year 2021). A note on the overall study: Because spike-specific TCR depth and breadth did not differ between the two schedules, AZD1222 recipients who got a second dose at roughly 4 weeks were pooled with those who got a second dose at roughly 12 weeks. A total of about 230 trial participants underwent TCR sequencing, of whom nearly 210 received two doses of AZD1222 and approximately 25 received two doses of the MenACWY control vaccine. Trial participants were enrolled by age into subgroups of 18-55, 56-69 and 70-plus years, and around 150, 29 and 61 TCR-sequenced participants, respectively, were included in these subgroups.

Reading the label with the study, this specimen's time point is: baseline before first vaccination. Samples from vaccinated people were obtained from the UK trials COV001 and COV002, which included a single-blind randomized controlled phase 2/3 trial of AZD1222 (ChAdOx1 nCoV-19) in healthy adults. Trial participant PBMC samples were collected at day 0 and day 28 after the second dose for TCRbeta chain sequencing. The CDR3 regions of human TCRbeta chains were analyzed by immunosequencing. For the original study's pipeline: Repertoire TCRs were matched against a reference library of SARS-CoV-2-specific TCRs generated with the MIRA antigen-specificity platform. Breadth meant the fraction of unique TCRs that were SARS-CoV-2-associated, whereas depth meant the fraction of total T cells that were SARS-CoV-2-associated. Using the MIRA data, every spike-specific TCR was mapped to the spike region that the TCR reacted to and assigned to either a CD4 or a CD8 class. Log10-transformed breadth and depth values were compared by one-way ANOVA with Sidak's multiple comparisons tests. Here the immuneACCESS table is served through TCRdb, limited to in-frame sequences with V and J called. Missing clones are a known gap in these copies; in checked studies unresolved V genes cover under half, and the rest lacks a known reason. That table gives V, J and clone size, and the DNA gave D and trimming. For this sample the table gives some 130,000 clones, of which 75% to 90% were detected only once. The ten largest clones represent about 4% of the sample.

The paper as a whole reports these results and caveats: Conclusions about previously exposed vaccinees are limited, since just five to seven AZD1222 recipients were seropositive for SARS-CoV-2 at baseline. No day 14 peak-response samples were available, so repertoires were characterized only after the peak T cell response. Nearly half of unique spike-specific TCRs reportedly recognized epitopes outside regions mutated in the B.1.351 and B.1.1.7 variants. Participants were mostly white British, with more females than males. The authors suggested clonal diversity may have been underestimated. The 56-69-year group was small, and its depth increase did not reach significance, likely because of low power. After two AZD1222 doses, spike-specific TCR breadth and depth were significantly higher than at day 0 and than in MenACWY recipients. CD4 TCRs associated with the vaccine covered the entire spike protein, and the dominant responses were in regions 160-218 and 743-854.

From a lookup of the germline V gene, CDR1 and CDR2 are MRHNA and SNTAGT. From the cysteine through the phenylalanine, the CDR3 covers 14 amino acids. Here the CDR3 DNA is all that survives: 42 bases in frame from base 1. Trimming accounts for 4 bases at V and 1 base at J, while the number of junction bases matched to no gene is 2. Details on this clone: Which antigen it targets is not known. Base quality data are lacking; no much larger clone is found one base away.

The chain uses TRBV6-4 and TRBJ2-3, with 7 bases in between that match TRBD2. Sequences were derived from peripheral blood, sampled on day 0 of AZD1222 vaccination. The source is an adult in good health. The CDR3 protein: CASSVAGGTDTQYF. Read as DNA, the sequence is TGTGCCAGCAGTGTTGCGGGGGGCACAGATACGCAGTATTTT.